This T cell receptor beta chain was documented in a study of CD4 T cells in relation to SARS-CoV-2 and coronaviruses. General study results and limits: Crossreactive clones expanded significantly less to SARS-CoV-2 than monoreactive clones.

The protocol was immunoSEQ multiplex PCR, while the TCRdb copy is restricted to in-frame clones and leaves out a portion. Counted here are approximately 37,000 clones, 75% to 90% occurring once; the ten biggest clones make up 3.1%. As concerns this clone: Its target is not known.

Per the germline V gene, CDR1 is LNHDA and CDR2 is SQIVND (reference sequence). The CDR3 runs to 17 residues. V was pared by 4 bases and J by 1 base, with 11 bases of the junction left unmatched. This clonotype originated in an adult with COVID-19. J is TRBJ2-3 and V is TRBV19, with TRBD2 matching over 7 bases. Sequenced: memory CD4+ T cells from PBMCs. Here the CDR3 DNA reads TGTGCCAGTAGTACCCCTTATGCGGGAGCGGGCACAGATACGCAGTATTTT. This encodes CASSTPYAGAGTDTQYF.